A selection of T cell receptor beta chains follows, all from one sample in a study of blood T cell repertoires in COVID-19. Sequencing used immunoSEQ multiplex PCR; TCRdb keeps in-frame clones, though not all of them. The repertoire consists of roughly 58,000 clones, with 84% occurring once and the leading ten covering roughly a sixth. The material sequenced was peripheral blood. Receptors originate from a man between 70 and 80 years old with active COVID-19. The CDR3 runs from the conserved cysteine through the conserved F or W. The D gene is left open where the match is weak. Not all rows give a size; the values are once, few, many and, for expanded clones, a class.

clone size	V gene	J gene	D gene	CDR3 DNA	CDR3 protein
NA	TRBV19	TRBJ1-1	NA	TGTGCCAGTAGTGCCCGGGTTGGAGTGAACACTGAAGCTTTCTTT	CASSARVGVNTEAFF
NA	TRBV6-1	TRBJ1-5	TRBD1	TGTGCCAGCAGTGAAGGGACAGGGTTTCAGCCCCAGCATTTT	CASSEGTGFQPQHF
NA	TRBV5-6	TRBJ2-3	TRBD1	TGTGCCAGCAGCAGGGGGCCGACAGGGGGGCCAGATACGCAGTATTTT	CASSRGPTGGPDTQYF
NA	TRBV30	TRBJ2-3	TRBD2	TGTGGAGCGGGAGCGGGATTCACAGATACGCAGTATTTT	CGAGAGFTDTQYF
NA	TRBV10-2	TRBJ2-7	TRBD1	TGCGCCAGCAGCCTCGGGACAGGGATATCCGAGCAGTACTTC	CASSLGTGISEQYF
NA	TRBV6-5	TRBJ2-7	NA	TGTGCCAGCAGTTACTCATCAGGGCGAGTCGGCTACGAGCAGTACTTC	CASSYSSGRVGYEQYF
NA	TRBV6-1	TRBJ1-3	NA	TGTGCCAGCAGTGAAGAGGGGATCACTGGAAACACCATATATTTT	CASSEEGITGNTIYF
NA	TRBV5-1	TRBJ2-3	NA	TGCGCCAGCAGGGCTAGTTCCAAGGATACGCAGTATTTT	CASRASSKDTQYF
NA	TRBV9	TRBJ2-1	NA	TGTGCCAGCAGCTCTACAGCAAACAATGAGCAGTTCTTC	CASSSTANNEQFF
NA	TRBV7-9	TRBJ1-4	TRBD1	TGTGCCAGCAGCCCCCGGGACAGGGCGAATGAAAAACTGTTTTTT	CASSPRDRANEKLFF
once	TRBV3-1/TRBV3-2	TRBJ2-3	NA	TGTGCCAGCAGCCCCACGGGCCAACGGGGTACGCAGTATTTT	CASSPTGQRGTQYF
NA	TRBV28	TRBJ1-1	NA	TGTGCCAGCAGTTTGAGGGTCGACACTGAAGCTTTCTTT	CASSLRVDTEAFF
many	TRBV7-9	TRBJ2-1	NA	TGTGCCAGCAGCCAAGGGTTTAGGGCTAGCAGGGAGGCCTACAATGAGCAGTTCTTC	CASSQGFRASREAYNEQFF
NA	TRBV5-6	TRBJ1-2	NA	TGTGCCAGCAGCTTATCGGCGGATGGCTACACCTTC	CASSLSADGYTF
NA	TRBV9	TRBJ2-7	TRBD2	TGTGCCAGCAGCGCTAGCGGGGGACAAACCTACGAGCAGTACTTC	CASSASGGQTYEQYF
once	TRBV7-2	TRBJ1-3	NA	TGTGCCAGCAGCTCGACACGCAGCTCTGGAAACACCATATATTTT	CASSSTRSSGNTIYF
NA	TRBV12-3/TRBV12-4	TRBJ2-5	TRBD2	TGTGCCAGCAGTGGGACTAGCTGGGAGACCCAGTACTTC	CASSGTSWETQYF
NA	TRBV7-2	TRBJ1-6	TRBD1	TGTGCCAGCAGCCTGGGACAGTCAAATTCACCCCTCCACTTT	CASSLGQSNSPLHF
NA	TRBV3-1/TRBV3-2	TRBJ2-5	NA	TGTGCCAGCAGCCAGAGAGGCGGTCAAGAGACCCAGTACTTC	CASSQRGGQETQYF
NA	TRBV6-1	TRBJ1-1	NA	TGTGCCAGCAGTGATAGCGGGACATCGGGTAACACTGAAGCTTTCTTT	CASSDSGTSGNTEAFF
few	TRBV27	TRBJ1-5	NA	TGTGCCAGCAGTCCCGGGAGGGCCAATCAGCCCCAGCATTTT	CASSPGRANQPQHF
NA	TRBV4-3	TRBJ1-2	NA	TGCGCCAGCAGCCAGGGGATAACAGGGAGCTATGGCTACACCTTC	CASSQGITGSYGYTF
few	TRBV27	TRBJ2-1	NA	TGTGCCAGCAGTTTATCCACGGGAGCGGGCAATGAGCAGTTCTTC	CASSLSTGAGNEQFF
NA	TRBV15	TRBJ1-2	NA	TGTGCCACCAGCAGAGGGGGTTCGGGGGATGGCTACACCTTC	CATSRGGSGDGYTF
NA	TRBV9	TRBJ2-1	NA	TGTGCCAGCAGCCCCAGCGGGCTCTGGGACAATGAGCAGTTCTTC	CASSPSGLWDNEQFF
few	TRBV5-1	TRBJ2-7	TRBD1	TGCGCCAGCAGCCTGGACAGGGATTACGAGCAGTACTTC	CASSLDRDYEQYF
NA	TRBV27	TRBJ1-1	TRBD1	TGTGCCAGCAGAAAGGACAGGGGCAACACTGAAGCTTTCTTT	CASRKDRGNTEAFF
NA	TRBV4-2	TRBJ1-2	NA	TGTGCCAGCAGCCAAGATCAAGGGGGTGACTATGGCTACACCTTC	CASSQDQGGDYGYTF
NA	TRBV7-9	TRBJ2-3	NA	TGTGCCAGCAGCTTAGTGGGCGGGAGCACAGATACGCAGTATTTT	CASSLVGGSTDTQYF
NA	TRBV7-9	TRBJ1-1	TRBD1	TGTGCCAGCAGCTTCGGGACAGCCAACACTGAAGCTTTCTTT	CASSFGTANTEAFF
NA	TRBV30	TRBJ1-3	NA	TGTGCCTGGAGTGTCTACTCTGGAAACACCATATATTTT	CAWSVYSGNTIYF
NA	TRBV27	TRBJ1-6	NA	TGTGCCAGCAGCACCCTGAGCTCCTATAATTCACCCCTCCACTTT	CASSTLSSYNSPLHF
NA	TRBV5-6	TRBJ2-2	TRBD2	TGTGCCAGCAGGCCTCTAGCGGGAGGAATCACCGGGGAGCTGTTTTTT	CASRPLAGGITGELFF